The entry that follows covers one T cell receptor (beta chain) sequence. Its antigen is not known. The data stem from a study of cytomegalovirus exposure and HLA in healthy donors. In the PCR, 60 Vbeta and 13 Jbeta primers were used. This table comes from immunoSEQ multiplex PCR, and its TCRdb copy is limited to in-frame clones, with some not included. The table for this sample gives tens of thousands of clones. This CDR3 has 17 amino acids. The junction had 8 bases not matched to a gene; V was cut back by 0 bases and J by 5 bases. The germline CDR1 and CDR2 sequences are SGDLS and YYNGEE. Study-wide points: Later on, an analysis found that several of the most significant clusters appeared to be linked to common viral pathogens, which included parvovirus B19.

The chain couples TRBV9 to TRBJ2-3; 11 bases fit TRBD2. The sample comprised PBMCs. This TCR came from a woman aged 40 to 55 in good health and CMV-seropositive. CDR3 coding DNA: TGTGCCAGCAGCGTAGCTCGGGGGACTAGCGGTTTAGATACGCAGTATTTT. Amino acids: CASSVARGTSGLDTQYF.